The present entry profiles one T cell receptor (delta chain) with its context. Its antigen is not known. The protein given by TCRdb reflects a much larger clone and differs at residue 17 from this DNA's translation, likely from a read error; the protein shown is the DNA's translation. TCRdb reanalysed the multiplex PCR reads with CATT. This table has 75,000 to 100,000 delta-chain clones, under 1.5% appearing once. The data stem from a study of γδ T cells in repeated Plasmodium falciparum infection. Findings and limits, study-wide: Over time and infection, Vgamma9/Vdelta2+ repertoires remained highly stable and polyclonal. Waves of new clonotype selection appeared after repeated controlled infections in Vdelta2-negative, largely Vdelta1+, gammadelta T cells.

Bulk repertoires came from Vgamma9/Vdelta2+ or Vdelta2-negative gammadelta T cells flow-sorted from PBMC. V lost 1 base to trimming and J lost 1 base; unmatched junction nucleotides: 23. The CDR3 consists of 23 residues. Germline loops: CDR1 TSWWSYY, CDR2 QGS. The chain employs TRDV1 and TRDJ1, with TRDD3 identical over 11 bases. Matching the DNA to germline supplied the J gene, which TCRdb does not give. Sequenced: gamma-delta T cells from blood. This TCR came from a pool of human donors (malaria-infected and uninfected, not separated). The CDR3 is CALGERAFRILGDMEGCTDKLIF. The CDR3 DNA sequence: TGTGCTCTTGGGGAACGGGCCTTCCGAATACTGGGGGATATGGAGGGGTGCACCGATAAACTCATCTTT.